The TCR beta chain under discussion was sequenced for a study of blood T cell repertoires in COVID-19 (dated by TCRdb to between 2020 and 2021). For context, the study as a whole: Samples covering the acute and convalescent phases of COVID-19 were provided by collaborators in the United States, Italy and Spain. The prospective study material was composed of cDNA or gDNA derived from T cells, B-cell-depleted T cells, or PBMCs. Where available, HLA class I and class II types were taken from metadata supplied by the sample provider and were not determined by assay-based typing. Samples were obtained from the ongoing ImmuneRACE study (first 160 participants) and from over 1,000 subjects provided by 6 global collaborators. A de-identified subject ID, COVID-19 status, age in years and sex were almost always included in the sample metadata. The repertoires were released in a freely available public database meant as a resource for research on the immune response to SARS-CoV-2. Subjects who had been exposed to COVID-19, were actively infected with it, or had recovered from it provided the deeply sampled blood TCRbeta repertoires that made up the dataset. The research as a whole found: The amount of clinical and demographic metadata varied by source and participant and was provided uncurated.

A word on this clone: The antigen it recognizes is unknown. Within one base of it there is no much larger clone, and no base qualities were kept.

Each collaborating institution followed its own protocols to collect whole blood in K2EDTA tubes. Collaborator samples were shipped for TCRbeta analysis as frozen whole blood, isolated PBMCs, or DNA extracted from either sample type. TCRbeta CDR3 regions were amplified from genomic DNA by means of the immunoSEQ Assay, a bias-controlled multiplex PCR. From the authors' description of their analysis: Nucleated cell counts per sample were estimated from amplification of reference gene primers within the assay. Sequence reads were collapsed and filtered to measure the absolute abundance of every unique TCRbeta CDR3 rearrangement. For each sample, productive Simpson clonality was calculated as the square root of Simpson's diversity index over productive rearrangements. This immuneACCESS table, as held by TCRdb, lists in-frame sequences with V and J called but not all clones. Of the missing ones, under half trace to an unresolved V gene in checked studies; the others have no known cause. V, J and clone size are taken as reported in that table, and D and trimming were inferred from the DNA itself. Within this sample are 120,000 or so clones, with just over 85% of them counted one time only. The ten largest account for roughly 1% of the sample.

The CDR3 sequence holds 14 residues, the cysteine and phenylalanine included. The entry retains the CDR3 DNA only, 42 bases that are in frame from base 1. Per the germline V gene, SGHRS is the CDR1 and YFSETQ is the CDR2. Trimming costs V 1 base and J 1 base, and their ends lie 8 bases apart. The source is a woman in her fifties or sixties with active or convalescent COVID-19. The V and J segments used are TRBV5-1 and TRBJ1-1, with the D gene call left open. The source material was peripheral blood. The sequenced DNA: TGCGCCAGCAGCTTGAGCTCCAAGAACACTGAAGCTTTCTTT. Translated, it gives CASSLSSKNTEAFF.